These 20 T cell receptor beta chains came from one sample sequenced in a study of cytomegalovirus exposure and HLA in healthy donors. The PCR had 60 Vbeta and 13 Jbeta primers. Sequencing used immunoSEQ multiplex PCR; TCRdb keeps in-frame clones, though not all of them. This sample yields about 160,000 clones, of which around four fifths are seen a single time; around 1.9% belongs to the top ten. The sample consisted of PBMCs. The receptors derive from a man between 18 and 29 years old in good health and CMV-seronegative.

The chain links TRBV2 to TRBJ1-1, with D unresolved. Germline CDR1 SNHLY, CDR2 FYNNEI. Trimming removed 6 bases at V and 8 bases at J, with 13 bases between. This CDR3 has 12 residues. CDR3 in DNA: TGTGCCAGCAGGCCAGACGAGGGAGAAGCTTTCTTT. This encodes CASRPDEGEAFF.

This sequence joins TRBV6-5 and TRBJ1-5, with 8 positions matching TRBD1. Germline CDR1 MNHEY, CDR2 SVGAGI. V was clipped by 4 bases and J by 1 base; unmatched bases: 3. The CDR3 runs to 15 residues. The CDR3 DNA reads as TGTGCCAGCAGTTCCTACAGGGGGAGCAATCAGCCCCAGCATTTT. Protein sequence: CASSSYRGSNQPQHF.

The chain uses TRBV7-2 and TRBJ2-5; TRBD1 is a possible D gene (6 bases). The CDR3 runs 13 residues. The ends were cut back, 4 bases at V and 5 bases at J, with 11 bases in the middle. The germline gives CDR1 SGHTA, CDR2 FQGNSA. The CDR3 region has the DNA TGTGCCAGCAGCTGGTGGACAGCGGAGACCCAGTACTTC. Translating gives CASSWWTAETQYF.

This chain connects TRBV7-3 to TRBJ1-1; 8 positions match TRBD1. Germline-derived CDR1 and CDR2 are SGHTA and FQGTGA. There are 19 residues in the CDR3. Trimming at V came to 6 bases and at J to 1 base, leaving 19 bases not matched to a gene. The CDR3 DNA reads TGTGCCAGCAGTTTCACAACCGGGACAGGTTCGATCTCGAACACTGAAGCTTTCTTT. Translated: CASSFTTGTGSISNTEAFF. The variable domain in full, completed from reference TRBV7-3 and TRBJ1-1, reads GAGVSQTPSNKVTEKGKYVELRCDPISGHTALYWYRQSLGQGPEFLIYFQGTGAADDSGLPNDRFFAVRPEGSVSTLKIQRTERGDSAVYLCASSFTTGTGSISNTEAFFGQGTRLTVV.

V usage is TRBV5-1 and J usage is TRBJ2-3, with 12 bases fitting TRBD2. CDR3 length: 17 amino acids. From germline, CDR1 is SGHRS and CDR2 YFSETQ. Trimming removed 4 bases from V and 3 bases from J; junction bases left unmatched: 9. The CDR3: CASSARLAGALTDTQYF. The CDR3 DNA sequence: TGCGCCAGCAGCGCCCGACTAGCGGGAGCATTGACAGATACGCAGTATTTT.

This clone was found once. The chain joins TRBV6-6 to TRBJ1-2; tentative D call: TRBD1 (5 bases). The germline V gene encodes CDR1 MNHNY and CDR2 SVGAGI (reference sequence). Trimming took 5 bases from V and 2 from J, leaving 15 bases between them. The CDR3 consists of 15 residues. The CDR3: CASSEWAGRNYGYTF. DNA for the CDR3: TGTGCCAGCAGTGAGTGGGCAGGGAGGAACTATGGCTACACCTTC.

Worth noting for this clone: This same CDR3 is encoded by further DNA sequences in the sample. This rearrangement joins TRBV9 to TRBJ1-1; D gene ambiguous. The V gene's germline CDR1 is SGDLS and CDR2 YYNGEE. This CDR3 has 13 amino acids. Trimming shortened V by 4 bases and J by 0 bases, and 7 bases separated the two germline ends. The CDR3: CASSPHMNTEAFF. The CDR3 DNA follows: TGTGCCAGCAGCCCCCACATGAACACTGAAGCTTTCTTT.

The chain uses TRBV11-2 and TRBJ2-5, with TRBD2 matching 9 bases. The V gene's germline CDR1 is SGHAT and CDR2 FQNNGV. The junction had 10 bases not matched to a gene; V was cut back by 6 bases and J by 2 bases. The CDR3 extends over 16 amino acids. CDR3 sequence (DNA): TGTGCCAGCAGTTCCGGGACTAGCAGACCTCAAGAGACCCAGTACTTC. Residues: CASSSGTSRPQETQYF. Full variable domain (missing parts from reference TRBV11-2 and TRBJ2-5): EAGVAQSPRYKIIEKRQSVAFWCNPISGHATLYWYQQILGQGPKLLIQFQNNGVVDDSQLPKDRFSAERLKGVDSTLKIQPAKLEDSAVYLCASSSGTSRPQETQYFGPGTRLLVL.

The J gene is TRBJ1-1, the V gene TRBV4-1, with 7 bases matching TRBD1. This CDR3 has 15 residues. J gave up 4 bases and V 5 bases, and 10 bases lay outside the gene matches. The germline V gene has CDR1 MGHRA and CDR2 YSYEKL. This CDR3 is CASSSATGWPTEAFF. The CDR3 nucleotides are TGCGCCAGCAGCTCCGCGACAGGGTGGCCCACTGAAGCTTTCTTT.

The sample holds one count of this clone. Different DNA sequences within this sample yield the same CDR3. V and J are TRBV11-1 and TRBJ2-5, with a weak D call TRBD1 (5 bases). The V end lost 1 base, the J end lost 2 bases, and 11 bases lay between the germline ends. CDR3 length: 15 amino acids. Germline CDR1 reads SGHAT; CDR2 reads FQDESV (reference sequence). The CDR3 DNA reads as TGTGCCAGCAGCTTAGGTCTGGGGCGGCAAGAGACCCAGTACTTC. Protein product: CASSLGLGRQETQYF.

The chain is built from TRBV18 and TRBJ2-5; no reliable D call. Near its end, the DNA agrees better with TRBJ2-7, so the J call may be wrong. Germline CDR1 KGHSH, CDR2 LQKENI. The CDR3 runs 13 residues. In nucleotides, the CDR3 is TGTGCCAGCTCACTGGAGCACTCCTACGAGCAGTACTTC. Translated, it gives CASSLEHSYEQYF.

The chain has TRBV10-1 and TRBJ1-1; TRBD1 matches at 8 bases. Germline CDR1 and CDR2: WNHNN and SYGVQD (reference sequence). There are 13 residues in the CDR3. The V gene end was trimmed by 8 bases and the J gene end by 9 bases; junction bases not matched to a gene: 11. CDR3 nucleotide sequence: TGCGCCAGCTCCCCCGAGGACAGGGTCAAAGCTTTCTTT. It specifies CASSPEDRVKAFF.

This chain joins TRBV28 and TRBJ1-4, with 8 bases lining up with TRBD1. CDR3 length: 14 amino acids. Unmatched junction bases numbered 8, after V lost 4 bases and J lost 10 bases. CDR1 is MDHEN and CDR2 is SYDVKM in the germline V gene. CDR3: CASSWGDRGGKLFF. The CDR3 DNA reads TGTGCCAGCAGTTGGGGCGACAGGGGAGGAAAACTGTTTTTT.

The CDR3 is CASSSHSSYEQYF. The CDR3 DNA follows: TGTGCCAGCAGTTCCCACAGCTCCTACGAGCAGTACTTC. The chain carries TRBV28 and TRBJ2-7; D unresolved. Germline assignment: CDR1 MDHEN and CDR2 SYDVKM. V was shortened by 4 bases and J by 0 bases, with 7 bases between the two germline ends. This CDR3 spans 13 amino acids.

This rearrangement joins TRBV28 to TRBJ1-1, with 7 bases aligning to TRBD1. Unmatched junction bases numbered 7, after V lost 6 bases and J lost 0 bases. This CDR3 contains 15 residues. Per the germline V gene, CDR1 is MDHEN and CDR2 is SYDVKM. The CDR3: CASRTLGTVNTEAFF. The CDR3 nucleotides read TGTGCCAGCAGGACTTTGGGGACAGTGAACACTGAAGCTTTCTTT.

The chain couples TRBV6-6 to TRBJ2-7, with 7 bases lining up with TRBD2. Germline trimming cut 0 bases from V and 4 bases from J; bases unmatched to any gene: 6. Germline-derived CDR1 and CDR2 are MNHNY and SVGAGI (reference sequence). The CDR3 loop spans 15 amino acids. The CDR3 DNA reads TGTGCCAGCAGTTACTCGCGGGAGCCCCTATACGAGCAGTACTTC. Its translation is CASSYSREPLYEQYF.

This chain links TRBV7-9 with TRBJ2-7; weak D call: TRBD2 (6 bases). The CDR3 is 14 residues long. V was trimmed by 5 bases and J by 3 bases, leaving 14 bases between them. Germline V gene lookup returns CDR1 SEHNR and CDR2 FQNEAQ (reference sequence). CDR3 sequence (DNA): TGTGCCAGCAGCCACAAGGGGACTGGCTACGAGCAGTACTTC. Protein: CASSHKGTGYEQYF.

V and J are TRBV4-1 and TRBJ2-3; no reliable D call. V lost 4 bases and J 2 bases, leaving 16 bases between the germline ends. CDR3 size: 16 residues. Germline loops: CDR1 MGHRA, CDR2 YSYEKL. This chain's CDR3 is CASSPSGGHDTDTQYF. The CDR3 DNA follows: TGCGCCAGCAGCCCCAGTGGCGGTCACGACACAGATACGCAGTATTTT.

This chain's CDR3 is CASSQDYRSGEQYF. CDR3 coding DNA: TGCGCCAGCAGCCAAGATTACAGGAGTGGCGAGCAGTACTTC. V usage is TRBV4-1 and J usage is TRBJ2-7; D perhaps matches TRBD1 (5 bases). The CDR3 consists of 14 residues. V was trimmed by 0 bases and J by 6 bases, leaving 12 bases between them. Germline V CDR1 and CDR2: MGHRA, YSYEKL.

This chain uses TRBV6-1 with TRBJ2-7; D may be TRBD2 (6 bases). Germline V CDR1 and CDR2: MNHNS, SASEGT. The germline V and J ends were trimmed by 10 bases and 0 bases, with 13 bases remaining between them. The CDR3 sequence is 13 residues long. The CDR3 protein is CATGATSSYEQYF. The DNA of the CDR3 is TGTGCCACCGGGGCGACTAGCTCCTACGAGCAGTACTTC.